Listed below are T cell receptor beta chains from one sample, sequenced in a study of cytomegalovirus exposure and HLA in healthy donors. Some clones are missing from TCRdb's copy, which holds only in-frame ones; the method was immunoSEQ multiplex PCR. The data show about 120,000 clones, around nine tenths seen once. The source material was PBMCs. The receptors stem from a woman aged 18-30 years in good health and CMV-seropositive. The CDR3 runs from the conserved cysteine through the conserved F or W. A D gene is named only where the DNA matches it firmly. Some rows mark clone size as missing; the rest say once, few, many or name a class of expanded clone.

TGCGCCAGCAGCCAAGATCCGACACTCGCGACAGATACGCAGTATTTT CASSQDPTLATDTQYF . TRBV4-3 . TRBJ2-3
TGCGCCAGCAGCTTGTCCAGGGCAGGGGAGCAGTACTTC CASSLSRAGEQYF . TRBV5-1 . TRBJ2-7
TGTGCCAGCAGTGTTTCCATTACAGGGCTACGCAATCAGCCCCAGCATTTT CASSVSITGLRNQPQHF . TRBV6-4 . TRBJ1-5
TGCGCCAGCAGCTTAGATTTATGGGCACCATATGGCTACACCTTC CASSLDLWAPYGYTF once TRBV5-1 . TRBJ1-2
TGTGCCAGCAGTTTAAGGGCAGGGGGCTGGATTGGCAATCAGCCCCAGCATTTT CASSLRAGGWIGNQPQHF . TRBV27 TRBD1 TRBJ1-5
TGTGCCAGCAGTGTAGGGACTTTCGAGCAGTACTTC CASSVGTFEQYF . TRBV2 . TRBJ2-7
TGTGCCACCAACCCGACAGATTACGAGCAGTACTTC CATNPTDYEQYF . TRBV6-1 . TRBJ2-7
TGTGCCAGCAGCTTCGGACAGGGGAGGAATGAGCAGTTCTTC CASSFGQGRNEQFF few TRBV7-9 TRBD1 TRBJ2-1
TGTGCCTGGAGCAGAGCGACAGCGGGTACCGGGGAGCTGTTTTTT CAWSRATAGTGELFF . TRBV30 . TRBJ2-2
TGTGCCAGCAGTATCGACAGGGACCACGAGCAGTACTTC CASSIDRDHEQYF . TRBV2 TRBD1 TRBJ2-7
TGTGCCACCAGCAGAGATCTGGCAGGGGCTGGAAACACCATATATTTT CATSRDLAGAGNTIYF . TRBV15 . TRBJ1-3
TGTGCCAGCAGCCCTTACTTGAACACTGAAGCTTTCTTT CASSPYLNTEAFF . TRBV7-2 . TRBJ1-1
TGTGCCAGCAGCCAAGATCTGAAGCATGGCTACACCTTC CASSQDLKHGYTF few TRBV14 . TRBJ1-2
TGTGCCATCAGCGTTAGCGGGAGATCGGGAGGCAATGAGCAGTTCTTC CAISVSGRSGGNEQFF . TRBV10-3 TRBD2 TRBJ2-1
TGTGCCAGCAGCTTGGGCCGGGGGAGCACAGATACGCAGTATTTT CASSLGRGSTDTQYF . TRBV5-8 . TRBJ2-3
TGTGCCACCAGGACAGGGGGCAAAGCTTTCTTT CATRTGGKAFF . TRBV10-3 TRBD1 TRBJ1-1
TGCGCCAGCAGCTTGGGGGTTGGGGGGGCTCTGGGGGCCAACGTCCTGACTTTC CASSLGVGGALGANVLTF . TRBV5-1 . TRBJ2-6
TGTGCCAGCAGCTCCCGGGGGGAGACCCAGTACTTC CASSSRGETQYF once TRBV7-6 . TRBJ2-5
TGTGCCAGCAGCAAGAACAGGGTCTCTGGCTACACCTTC CASSKNRVSGYTF . TRBV6-5 . TRBJ1-2
TGCGCCAGCAGCTTGGGAGGGACAGCCAACCCAAGCTATGGCTACACCTTC CASSLGGTANPSYGYTF . TRBV5-1 TRBD1 TRBJ1-2
TGTGCCAGCAGCTCTCGGAGGGGGGGAAGCACCGGGGAGCTGTTTTTT CASSSRRGGSTGELFF . TRBV11-2 . TRBJ2-2
TGCGCCAGCAGCCAAGTTCCAGCGGGGGCACTACACAATGAGCAGTTCTTC CASSQVPAGALHNEQFF . TRBV4-1 TRBD2 TRBJ2-1
TGTGCCACCAGCAGAGCCGGGAGGGGCCGTAGATTT CATSRAGRGRRF few TRBV15 . TRBJ1-1
TGTGCCAGCAGCTTAGGAACGGAGACTGAAGCTTTCTTT CASSLGTETEAFF . TRBV11-1 . TRBJ1-1
TGTGCCAGCAGCTTAGGCGGTACTAGCGGGATTAGATACGAGCAGTACTTC CASSLGGTSGIRYEQYF once TRBV11-3 TRBD2 TRBJ2-7
TGTGCCACCGCCGGACAGGACAGGGTCGTAAAGAGCTACACCTTC CATAGQDRVVKSYTF . TRBV27 TRBD1 TRBJ1-2
TGTGCCAGTAGTAAGGAGAACCAAGAGACCCAGTACTTC CASSKENQETQYF . TRBV19 . TRBJ2-5
TGTGCCAGCAGCGTGGATCTAGCGGGGGGATTGAACACCGGGGAGCTGTTTTTT CASSVDLAGGLNTGELFF . TRBV9 TRBD2 TRBJ2-2
TGTGCCAGCAGCTTTATTCACGAGCAGTACTTC CASSFIHEQYF . TRBV5-6 . TRBJ2-7
TGTGCCAGCAGCCAAACCGGGACAGGTGGAAACACCATATATTTT CASSQTGTGGNTIYF . TRBV4-2 TRBD1 TRBJ1-3
TGTGCCACCAGAACTACAGGGGTGGCTTTCTTT CATRTTGVAFF few TRBV15 TRBD1 TRBJ1-1
TGCGCCAGCAGCGGGCCAGGGATGGGAGATACGCAGTATTTT CASSGPGMGDTQYF . TRBV5-1 . TRBJ2-3
TGTGCCAGCAGTGGGGGCGGCGGCTCCTACGAGCAGTACTTC CASSGGGGSYEQYF . TRBV2 . TRBJ2-7
TGTGCCAGCAGCCACCAATCGGAGGGCGGTTTGGGCTACACCTTC CASSHQSEGGLGYTF . TRBV5-5 . TRBJ1-2
TGTGCCTGGAAGGGACAGCCTAGTTCACCCCTCCACTTT CAWKGQPSSPLHF once TRBV30 TRBD1 TRBJ1-6
TGTGCCAGCAGCTCCTGGACAGGGGGAGATGAAAAACTGTTTTTT CASSSWTGGDEKLFF . TRBV7-6 TRBD1 TRBJ1-4
TGTGCCAGCTCACCAGGGCAGGGTCGGACTGAAGCTTTCTTT CASSPGQGRTEAFF . TRBV18 . TRBJ1-1
TGTGCCAGCAGTCAGGGGGCGCTGGGCACTGAAGCTTTCTTT CASSQGALGTEAFF . TRBV11-3 TRBD1 TRBJ1-1
TGTGCCAGTAGTATAGTAGGCGGGGAGGCTTTCTTT CASSIVGGEAFF . TRBV19 . TRBJ1-1
TGTGCCAGCAGCCCAGGGGACGGATTGGGGGAGCAGTACTTC CASSPGDGLGEQYF . TRBV9 . TRBJ2-7
TGTGCCAGCAGCGTGGGACAGGGAGCTTATAGCAATCAGCCCCAGCATTTT CASSVGQGAYSNQPQHF . TRBV9 TRBD1 TRBJ1-5